These 17 T cell receptor beta chains originate from one sample sequenced in a study of blood T cell repertoires in COVID-19. Assay used: immunoSEQ multiplex PCR; TCRdb lists only in-frame clones, some missing. The sample records about 300,000 clones, over 75% being singletons. The sample comprised peripheral blood. These TCRs come from a human donor in a cohort sampled during active COVID-19.

This clone was counted a few times. The chain combines TRBV7-2 with TRBJ1-1, with a weak D call TRBD1 (5 bases). V was trimmed by 4 bases and J by 4 bases, leaving 10 bases between them. CDR3 size: 13 residues. Germline assignment: CDR1 SGHTA and CDR2 FQGNSA. This CDR3 reads CASSSPGGTEAFF. The DNA of the CDR3 is TGTGCCAGCAGCTCCCCGGGGGGCACTGAAGCTTTCTTT.

The chain links TRBV7-2 to TRBJ2-3; 9 positions agree with TRBD1. The CDR3 runs 14 residues. The V segment lost 4 bases and the J segment 4 bases; nucleotides outside the gene matches: 3. Germline V gene data show CDR1 as SGHTA and CDR2 as FQGNSA. The chain's CDR3 is CASSSTGGADTQYF. The CDR3 DNA reads TGTGCCAGCAGCTCGACAGGGGGTGCAGATACGCAGTATTTT.

The chain couples TRBV19 to TRBJ1-4, with TRBD1 identical over 7 bases. This CDR3 has 14 residues. Germline CDR1 reads LNHDA; CDR2 reads SQIVND (reference sequence). The J segment lost 4 bases and the V segment lost 8 bases, leaving 7 bases of the junction unmatched. CDR3 sequence: CASGPGQINEKLFF. The CDR3 DNA reads TGTGCCAGTGGACCGGGACAGATTAATGAAAAACTGTTTTTT.

The chain is built from TRBV5-4 and TRBJ2-1, with D possibly matching TRBD2 (6 bases). Trimming removed 3 bases at V and 8 bases at J, with 15 bases between. This CDR3 contains 14 residues. CDR1 and CDR2 from the germline V gene are SGHNT and YYREEE (reference sequence). CDR3 DNA sequence: TGTGCCAGCAGCTCGAAGACTAGTTTGGATGAGCAGTTCTTC. Its translation: CASSSKTSLDEQFF.

In this sample, this clone turned up once. V is TRBV4-1 and J is TRBJ2-3; 9 bases agree with TRBD1. CDR3 size: 17 residues. Germline loops: CDR1 MGHRA, CDR2 YSYEKL. Unmatched junction bases numbered 4, after V lost 0 bases and J lost 0 bases. The CDR3, as DNA: TGCGCCAGCAGCCAAGAACGGGACAGGGCAAGCACAGATACGCAGTATTTT. Its translation is CASSQERDRASTDTQYF.

This chain uses TRBV30 with TRBJ1-2; D unclear. The CDR3 runs 13 residues. CDR1 GTSNPN and CDR2 SVGIG come from the germline V gene (reference sequence). Trimming left V 0 bases short and J 3 bases short, with 8 bases between. CDR3 sequence reads: CAWSVTGYYGYTF. CDR3 in DNA: TGTGCCTGGAGTGTAACGGGTTACTATGGCTACACCTTC. Supplemented by reference TRBV30 and TRBJ1-2, the full variable domain reads SQTIHQWPATLVQPVGSPLSLECTVEGTSNPNLYWYRQAAGRGLQLLFYSVGIGQISSEVPQNLSASRPQDRQFILSSKKLLLSDSGFYLCAWSVTGYYGYTFGSGTRLTVV.

The CDR3 DNA follows: TGTGCCTGGAGTGTAGGGACAGGGAGCACAGATACGCAGTATTTT. It specifies CAWSVGTGSTDTQYF. J is TRBJ2-3 and V is TRBV30; 9 nucleotides align to TRBD1. CDR3 length: 15 residues. V dropped 0 bases and J dropped 0; count of bases not matched to a gene: 1. From germline, CDR1 is GTSNPN and CDR2 SVGIG (reference sequence).

The DNA of the CDR3 is TGTGCCAGCAGCTCCCCGAGGGTGCTCGGGGAGCTGTTTTTT. Its translation is CASSSPRVLGELFF. The chain couples TRBV11-3 to TRBJ2-2, with D perhaps TRBD2 (5 bases). This CDR3 is 14 amino acids long. Trimming took 4 bases from V and 7 from J, leaving 13 bases between them. Germline V gives CDR1 SGHNT, CDR2 YENEEA.

The V and J genes are TRBV14 and TRBJ2-4; TRBD2 might be the D (6 bases). Trimming removed 3 bases from V and 5 bases from J, with 14 bases in between. Germline CDR1 and CDR2: SGHDN and FVKESK. The CDR3 covers 15 residues. CDR3 DNA: TGTGCCAGCAGCCATCGACGGGGGATTCAAAACATTCAGTACTTC. Translated, it gives CASSHRRGIQNIQYF.

The genes are TRBV21-1 and TRBJ1-5. TRBV21-1 is a recognized pseudogene. The CDR3 sequence is 16 residues long. CDR3 sequence (DNA): TGTGCCAGCAGCACCCTGGGAGGCAATAGCAATCAGCCCCAGCATTTT. Amino acid sequence: CASSTLGGNSNQPQHF.

The rearrangement uses TRBV18 and TRBJ2-1; D is possibly TRBD2 (5 bases). V was pared by 10 bases and J by 0 bases, with 13 bases between. The germline V gene has CDR1 KGHSH and CDR2 LQKENI. This CDR3 has 14 residues. This CDR3 is CATASKSSYNEQFF. In nucleotides, the CDR3 is TGTGCCACTGCTAGCAAGAGCTCCTACAATGAGCAGTTCTTC.

The chain carries TRBV6-6 and TRBJ2-3, with D perhaps matching TRBD2 (6 bases). The germline V gene encodes CDR1 MNHNY and CDR2 SVGAGI (reference sequence). This CDR3 is built from 15 residues. The germline V and J ends were trimmed by 6 bases and 5 bases, with 18 bases remaining between them. The CDR3 loop is CASRKIGSSKDTQYF. For the CDR3, the DNA is TGTGCCAGCAGAAAAATCGGGAGTAGTAAAGATACGCAGTATTTT.

The CDR3 DNA sequence: TGTGCCAGCAGTGAATCCCCCGGGACAGTCTATGGCTACACCTTC. Protein sequence: CASSESPGTVYGYTF. The genes are TRBV25-1 and TRBJ1-2; 7 bases are shared with TRBD1. The V gene's germline CDR1 is MGHDK and CDR2 SYGVNS. The V gene end was trimmed by 1 base and the J gene end by 4 bases; junction bases not matched to a gene: 6. The CDR3 length is 15 residues.

This chain joins TRBV24-1 and TRBJ2-7; TRBD1 aligns across 10 bases. Unmatched junction bases numbered 9, after V lost 5 bases and J lost 0 bases. The CDR3 totals 17 residues. Germline CDR1 reads KGHDR; CDR2 reads SFDVKD. This CDR3 reads CATSGPRTGGHSYEQYF. CDR3 DNA: TGTGCCACCAGTGGCCCTAGGACAGGGGGACACTCCTACGAGCAGTACTTC.

The CDR3: CATSDPGQRTDTQYF. For the CDR3, the DNA is TGTGCCACCAGTGATCCCGGACAGCGCACAGATACGCAGTATTTT. The rearrangement joins TRBV24-1 to TRBJ2-3; tentative D call: TRBD1 (6 bases). Per germline, CDR1 KGHDR and CDR2 SFDVKD. The CDR3 contains 15 residues. The V end lost 3 bases, the J end lost 1 base, and 10 bases lay between the germline ends.

V gene TRBV11-3 combines with J gene TRBJ2-7, with 12 positions matching TRBD2. The CDR3 runs to 15 residues. V dropped 5 bases and J dropped 3; count of bases not matched to a gene: 5. Germline CDR1 is SGHNT and CDR2 is YENEEA. CDR3 sequence reads: CASSLGLAGIYEQYF. The CDR3 region has the DNA TGTGCCAGCAGCCTAGGACTAGCGGGGATCTACGAGCAGTACTTC.

This clone was seen more than once but under ten times. The chain joins TRBV7-8 to TRBJ2-2; the match to TRBD2 covers 7 bases. The CDR3 is 15 amino acids. Germline trimming cut 2 bases from V and 6 bases from J; bases unmatched to any gene: 6. Per germline, CDR1 SGHVS and CDR2 FQNEAQ. The CDR3 nucleotides read TGTGCCAGCAGCTTATGGCTAGCGGAGCCCGGGGAGCTGTTTTTT. As protein: CASSLWLAEPGELFF.